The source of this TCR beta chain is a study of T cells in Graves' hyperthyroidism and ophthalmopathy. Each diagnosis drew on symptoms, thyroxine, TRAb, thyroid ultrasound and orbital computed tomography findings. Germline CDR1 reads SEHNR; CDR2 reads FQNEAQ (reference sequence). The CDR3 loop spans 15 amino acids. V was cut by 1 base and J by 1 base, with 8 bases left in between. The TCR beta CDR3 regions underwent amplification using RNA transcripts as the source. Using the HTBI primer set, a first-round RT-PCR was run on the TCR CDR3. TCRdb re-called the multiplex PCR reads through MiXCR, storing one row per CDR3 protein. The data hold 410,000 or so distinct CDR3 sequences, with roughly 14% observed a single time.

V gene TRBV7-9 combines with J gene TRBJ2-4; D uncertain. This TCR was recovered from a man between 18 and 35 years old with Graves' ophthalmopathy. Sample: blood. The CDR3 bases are TGTGCCAGCAGCTTAGATTTCGGTGCCAAAAACATTCAGTACTTC. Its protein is CASSLDFGAKNIQYF.